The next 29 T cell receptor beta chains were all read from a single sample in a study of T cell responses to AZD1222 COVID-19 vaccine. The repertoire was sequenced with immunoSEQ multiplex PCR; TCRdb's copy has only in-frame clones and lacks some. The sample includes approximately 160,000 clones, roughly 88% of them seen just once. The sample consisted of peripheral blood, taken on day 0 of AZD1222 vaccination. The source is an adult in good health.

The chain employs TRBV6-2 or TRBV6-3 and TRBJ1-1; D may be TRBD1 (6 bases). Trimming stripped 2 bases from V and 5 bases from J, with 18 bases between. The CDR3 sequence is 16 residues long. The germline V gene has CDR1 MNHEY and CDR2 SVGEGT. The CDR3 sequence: CASSYPLQGRGTEAFF. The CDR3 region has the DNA TGTGCCAGCAGTTACCCCCTGCAGGGGCGGGGTACTGAAGCTTTCTTT.

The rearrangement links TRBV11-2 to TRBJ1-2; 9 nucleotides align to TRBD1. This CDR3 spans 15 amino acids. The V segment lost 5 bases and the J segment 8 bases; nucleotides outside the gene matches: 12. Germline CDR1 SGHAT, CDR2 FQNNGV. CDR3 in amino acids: CASSGRRDRVTGYTF. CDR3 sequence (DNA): TGTGCCAGCAGCGGCAGGAGGGACAGGGTGACCGGCTACACCTTC.

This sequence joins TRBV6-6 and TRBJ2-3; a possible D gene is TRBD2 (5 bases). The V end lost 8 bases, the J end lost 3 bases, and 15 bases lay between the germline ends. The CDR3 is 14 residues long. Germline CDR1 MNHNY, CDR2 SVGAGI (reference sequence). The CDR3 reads CASRLSRRTDTQYF. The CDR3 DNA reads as TGTGCCAGCCGCTTGTCCAGGAGGACAGATACGCAGTATTTT.

The DNA for the CDR3 is TGCAGCGTTAGTGGGACTAGCGGGAGGGCCAGTGAGACCCAGTACTTC. This sequence encodes CSVSGTSGRASETQYF. This chain joins TRBV29-1 and TRBJ2-5; 16 bases agree with TRBD2. The CDR3 consists of 16 residues. J was trimmed by 5 bases and V by 5 bases; bases with no gene match: 8. Germline V gives CDR1 SQVTM, CDR2 ANQGSEA.

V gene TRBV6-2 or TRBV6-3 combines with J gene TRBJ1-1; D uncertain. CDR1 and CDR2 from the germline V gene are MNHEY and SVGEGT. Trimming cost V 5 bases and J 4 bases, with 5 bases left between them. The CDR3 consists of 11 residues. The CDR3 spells CASSALTEAFF. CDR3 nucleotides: TGTGCCAGCAGTGCGCTCACTGAAGCTTTCTTT.

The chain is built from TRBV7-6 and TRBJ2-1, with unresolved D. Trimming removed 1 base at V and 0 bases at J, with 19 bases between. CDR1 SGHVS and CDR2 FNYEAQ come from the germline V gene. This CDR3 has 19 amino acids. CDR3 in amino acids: CASSLGDMEPFSSYNEQFF. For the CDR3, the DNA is TGTGCCAGCAGCTTAGGGGATATGGAACCTTTTAGCTCCTACAATGAGCAGTTCTTC.

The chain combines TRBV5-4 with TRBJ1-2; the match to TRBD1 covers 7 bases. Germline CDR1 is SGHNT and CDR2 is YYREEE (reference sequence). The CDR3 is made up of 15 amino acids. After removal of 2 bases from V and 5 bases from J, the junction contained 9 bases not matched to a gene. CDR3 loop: CASSLLRDRDYGYTF. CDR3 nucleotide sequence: TGTGCCAGCAGCTTACTCCGGGACAGAGATTATGGCTACACCTTC.

The CDR3 DNA reads as TGTGCCAGCTCACCACTGCGGACAGGGATGACTAGCGGGAGAACCCAAGAGACCCAGTACTTC. Translating it yields CASSPLRTGMTSGRTQETQYF. The chain couples TRBV18 to TRBJ2-5, with 12 nucleotides matching TRBD2. Germline V CDR1 and CDR2: KGHSH, LQKENI. The V and J ends lost 1 base and 1 base, in that order; junction bases with no gene match: 16. CDR3 length: 21 amino acids. The full variable domain, in which reference TRBV18 and TRBJ2-5 provide the parts outside the CDR3, is NAGVMQNPRHLVRRRGQEARLRCSPMKGHSHVYWYRQLPEEGLKFMVYLQKENIIDESGMPKERFSAEFPKEGPSILRIQQVVRGDSAAYFCASSPLRTGMTSGRTQETQYFGPGTRLLVL.

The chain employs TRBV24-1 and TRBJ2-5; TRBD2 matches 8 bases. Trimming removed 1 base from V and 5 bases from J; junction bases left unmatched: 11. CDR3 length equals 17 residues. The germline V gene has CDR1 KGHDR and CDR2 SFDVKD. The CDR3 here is CATSDFATSGLGETQYF. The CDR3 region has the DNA TGTGCCACCAGTGATTTTGCCACTAGCGGACTCGGGGAGACCCAGTACTTC.

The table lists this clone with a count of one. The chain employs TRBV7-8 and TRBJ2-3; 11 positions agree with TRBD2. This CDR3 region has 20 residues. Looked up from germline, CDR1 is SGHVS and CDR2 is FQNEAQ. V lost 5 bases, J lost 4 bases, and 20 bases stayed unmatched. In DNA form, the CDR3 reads TGTGCCAGCAGCCCGGCCCGGTTAGCGGGAGGGCCTAGAGGTTCAGATACGCAGTATTTT. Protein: CASSPARLAGGPRGSDTQYF.

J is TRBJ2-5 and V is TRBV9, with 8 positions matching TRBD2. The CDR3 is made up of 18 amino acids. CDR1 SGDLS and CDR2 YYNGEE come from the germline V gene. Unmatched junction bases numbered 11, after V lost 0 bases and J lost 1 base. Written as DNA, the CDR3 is TGTGCCAGCAGCGTAGGATTGGGAGCGGGAGTTTTCCAAGAGACCCAGTACTTC. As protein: CASSVGLGAGVFQETQYF.

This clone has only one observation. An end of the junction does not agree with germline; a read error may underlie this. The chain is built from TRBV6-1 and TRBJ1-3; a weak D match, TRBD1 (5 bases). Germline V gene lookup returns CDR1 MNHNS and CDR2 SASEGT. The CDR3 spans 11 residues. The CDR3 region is CASSESRAENF. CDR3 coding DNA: TGTGCCAGCAGTGAAAGCAGGGCAGAAAATTTT.

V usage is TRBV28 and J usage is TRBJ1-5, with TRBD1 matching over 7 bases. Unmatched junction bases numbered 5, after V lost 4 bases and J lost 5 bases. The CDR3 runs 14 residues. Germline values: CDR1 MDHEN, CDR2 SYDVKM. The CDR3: CASSSGTVHQPQHF. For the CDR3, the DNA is TGTGCCAGCAGTTCAGGGACAGTCCATCAGCCCCAGCATTTT.

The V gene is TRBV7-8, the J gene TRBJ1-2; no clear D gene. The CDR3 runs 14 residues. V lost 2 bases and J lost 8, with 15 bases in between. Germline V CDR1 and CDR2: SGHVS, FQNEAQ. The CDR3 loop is CASSLRGKVYGYTF. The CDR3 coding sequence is TGTGCCAGCAGCTTAAGAGGAAAGGTCTACGGCTACACCTTC.

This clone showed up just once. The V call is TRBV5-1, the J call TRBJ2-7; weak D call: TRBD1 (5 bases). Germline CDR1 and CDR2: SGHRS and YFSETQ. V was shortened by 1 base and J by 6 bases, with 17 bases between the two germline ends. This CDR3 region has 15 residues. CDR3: CASSLRVTEPSEQYF. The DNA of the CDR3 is TGCGCCAGCAGCTTGCGGGTGACAGAACCTTCCGAGCAGTACTTC.

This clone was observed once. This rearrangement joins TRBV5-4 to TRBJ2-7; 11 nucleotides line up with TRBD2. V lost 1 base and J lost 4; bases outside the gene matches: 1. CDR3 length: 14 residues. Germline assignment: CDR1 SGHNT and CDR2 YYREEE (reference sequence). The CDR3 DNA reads TGTGCCAGCAGCTTGCCTAGCGGGAGGTACGAGCAGTACTTC. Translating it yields CASSLPSGRYEQYF.

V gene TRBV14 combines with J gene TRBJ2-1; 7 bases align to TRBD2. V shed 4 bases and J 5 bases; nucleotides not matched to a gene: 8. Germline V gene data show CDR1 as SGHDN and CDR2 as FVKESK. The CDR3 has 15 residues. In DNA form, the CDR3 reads TGTGCCAGCAGCCGACTAGCACCCTTTCACAATGAGCAGTTCTTC. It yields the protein CASSRLAPFHNEQFF.

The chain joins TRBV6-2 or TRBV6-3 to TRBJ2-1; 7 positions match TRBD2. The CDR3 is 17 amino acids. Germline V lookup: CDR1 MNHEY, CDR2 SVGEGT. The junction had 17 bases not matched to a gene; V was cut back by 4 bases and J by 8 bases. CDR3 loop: CASSSVRLADVGYEQFF. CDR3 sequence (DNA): TGTGCCAGCAGTTCGGTGCGGCTAGCGGACGTGGGGTATGAGCAGTTCTTC.

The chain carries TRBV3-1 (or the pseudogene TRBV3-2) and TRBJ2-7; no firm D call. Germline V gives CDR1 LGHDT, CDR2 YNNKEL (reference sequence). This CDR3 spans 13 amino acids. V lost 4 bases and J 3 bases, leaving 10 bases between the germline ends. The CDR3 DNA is TGTGCCAGCAGCCCTATGGACGTCTACGAGCAGTACTTC. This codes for CASSPMDVYEQYF.

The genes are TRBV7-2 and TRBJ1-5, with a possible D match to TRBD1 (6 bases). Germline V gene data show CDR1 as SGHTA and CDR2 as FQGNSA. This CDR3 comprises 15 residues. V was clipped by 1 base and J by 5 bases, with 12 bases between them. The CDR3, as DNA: TGTGCCAGCAGCTTAGGATGGACAGCTGATCAGCCCCAGCATTTT. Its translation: CASSLGWTADQPQHF. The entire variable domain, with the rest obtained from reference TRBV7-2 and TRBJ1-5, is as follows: GAGVSQSPSNKVTEKGKDVELRCDPISGHTALYWYRQSLGQGLEFLIYFQGNSAPDKSGLPSDRFSAERTGGSVSTLTIQRTQQEDSAVYLCASSLGWTADQPQHFGDGTRLSIL.

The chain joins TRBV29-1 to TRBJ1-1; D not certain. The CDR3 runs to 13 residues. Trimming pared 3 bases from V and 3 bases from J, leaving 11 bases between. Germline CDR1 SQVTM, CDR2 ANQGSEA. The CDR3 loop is CSVDSLAYTEAFF. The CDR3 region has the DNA TGCAGCGTTGACTCCCTAGCGTACACTGAAGCTTTCTTT. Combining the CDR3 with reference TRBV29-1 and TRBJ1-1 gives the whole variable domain SAVISQKPSRDICQRGTSLTIQCQVDSQVTMMFWYRQQPGQSLTLIATANQGSEATYESGFVIDKFPISRPNLTFSTLTVSNMSPEDSSIYLCSVDSLAYTEAFFGQGTRLTVV.

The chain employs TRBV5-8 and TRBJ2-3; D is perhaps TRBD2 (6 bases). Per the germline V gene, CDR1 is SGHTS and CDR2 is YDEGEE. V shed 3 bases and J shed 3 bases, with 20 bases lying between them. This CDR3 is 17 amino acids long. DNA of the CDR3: TGTGCCAGCAGCTCGCCCGGAAGTGCGGGATATACAGATACGCAGTATTTT. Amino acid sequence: CASSSPGSAGYTDTQYF.

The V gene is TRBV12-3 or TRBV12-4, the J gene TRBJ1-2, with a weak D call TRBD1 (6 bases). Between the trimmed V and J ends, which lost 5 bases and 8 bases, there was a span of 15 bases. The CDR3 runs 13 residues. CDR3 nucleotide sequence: TGTGCCAGCAGTCGAACAGGGACCCAGGGCTACACCTTC. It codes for CASSRTGTQGYTF.

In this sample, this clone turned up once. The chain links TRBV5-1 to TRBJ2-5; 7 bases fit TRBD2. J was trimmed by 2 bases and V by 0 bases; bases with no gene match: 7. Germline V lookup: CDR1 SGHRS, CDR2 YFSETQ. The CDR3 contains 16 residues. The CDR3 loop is CASSLEGGSPQETQYF. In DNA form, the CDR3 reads TGCGCCAGCAGCTTGGAAGGCGGGAGCCCTCAAGAGACCCAGTACTTC.

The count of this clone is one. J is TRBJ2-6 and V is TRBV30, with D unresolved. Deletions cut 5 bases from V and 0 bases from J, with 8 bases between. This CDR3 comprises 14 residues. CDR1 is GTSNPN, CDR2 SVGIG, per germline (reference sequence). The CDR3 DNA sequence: TGTGCCTGGTCATGGAGCTCTGGGGCCAACGTCCTGACTTTC. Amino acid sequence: CAWSWSSGANVLTF.

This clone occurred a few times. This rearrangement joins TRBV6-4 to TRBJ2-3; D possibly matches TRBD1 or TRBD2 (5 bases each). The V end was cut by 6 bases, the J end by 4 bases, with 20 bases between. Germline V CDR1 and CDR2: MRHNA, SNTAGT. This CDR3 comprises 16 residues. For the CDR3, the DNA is TGTGCCAGCAGCCCAAGGGTCGCCGGGGCCGCAGATACGCAGTATTTT. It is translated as CASSPRVAGAADTQYF.

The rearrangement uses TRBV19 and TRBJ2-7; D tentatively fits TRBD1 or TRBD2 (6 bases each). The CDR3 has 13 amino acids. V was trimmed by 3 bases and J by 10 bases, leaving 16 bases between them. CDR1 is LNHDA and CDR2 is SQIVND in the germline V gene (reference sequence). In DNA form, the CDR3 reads TGTGCCAGTAGTATGAGGGGGGCGCCCACACAGTACTTC. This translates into CASSMRGAPTQYF.

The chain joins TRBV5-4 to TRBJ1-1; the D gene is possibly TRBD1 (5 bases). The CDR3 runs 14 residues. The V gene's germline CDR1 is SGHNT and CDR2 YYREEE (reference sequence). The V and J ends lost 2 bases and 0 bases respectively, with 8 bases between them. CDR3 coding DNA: TGTGCCAGCAGCTTTGTAGGGGTGAACACTGAAGCTTTCTTT. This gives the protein CASSFVGVNTEAFF.

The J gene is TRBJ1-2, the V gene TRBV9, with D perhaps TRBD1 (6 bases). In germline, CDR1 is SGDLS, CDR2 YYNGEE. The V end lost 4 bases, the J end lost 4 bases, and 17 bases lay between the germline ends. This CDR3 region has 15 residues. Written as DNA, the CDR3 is TGTGCCAGCAGCCCCGAGGGGGGGGCGGTCTATGGCTACACCTTC. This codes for CASSPEGGAVYGYTF.